The 17 T cell receptor beta chains below were found in one sample sequenced in a study of blood T cell repertoires in COVID-19. Clones were read by immunoSEQ multiplex PCR, and TCRdb kept only the in-frame ones, dropping some. The sample has 310,000 or so clones; 87% are singletons. Sample: PBMCs or T cells enriched from blood (not recorded which). These receptor sequences come from a woman in her twenties or thirties who had recovered from COVID-19.

V is TRBV5-6 and J is TRBJ2-3; TRBD2 aligns across 11 bases. The germline V gene encodes CDR1 SGHDT and CDR2 YYEEEE. The CDR3 has 16 amino acids. Losses at the gene ends were 0 bases for V and 5 bases for J; bases not matched to a gene: 5. CDR3 loop: CASSLASGGSLDTQYF. The DNA of the CDR3 is TGTGCCAGCAGCTTGGCTAGCGGGGGGTCGTTAGATACGCAGTATTTT.

This rearrangement joins TRBV5-4 to TRBJ2-2; 8 bases line up with TRBD1. Trimming removed 4 bases from V and 4 bases from J; junction bases left unmatched: 6. The CDR3 is 15 amino acids. CDR1 SGHNT and CDR2 YYREEE come from the germline V gene (reference sequence). The CDR3 sequence is CASSTRTGTTGELFF. The CDR3 region has the DNA TGTGCCAGCAGCACGAGGACAGGGACCACCGGGGAGCTGTTTTTT.

Only one count was recorded for this clone. The chain has TRBV6-1 and TRBJ1-3, with D possibly TRBD1 on 6 matching bases. CDR3 length: 16 residues. Trimming removed 3 bases at V and 0 bases at J, with 12 bases between. From germline, CDR1 is MNHNS and CDR2 SASEGT. The CDR3 coding sequence is TGTGCCAGCAGTGAGGCCAGGGGTCTCTCTGGAAACACCATATATTTT. Encoded protein: CASSEARGLSGNTIYF.

This clone has only one observation. This sequence joins TRBV30 and TRBJ1-2, with D unclear. The ends were cut back, 8 bases at V and 5 bases at J, with 18 bases in the middle. The germline V gene encodes CDR1 GTSNPN and CDR2 SVGIG (reference sequence). The CDR3 is made up of 13 amino acids. CDR3 sequence (DNA): TGTGCCAGTGACCCCAACGGGAGTTATGGCTACACCTTC. The encoded protein is CASDPNGSYGYTF. Full variable domain (missing parts from reference TRBV30 and TRBJ1-2): SQTIHQWPATLVQPVGSPLSLECTVEGTSNPNLYWYRQAAGRGLQLLFYSVGIGQISSEVPQNLSASRPQDRQFILSSKKLLLSDSGFYLCASDPNGSYGYTFGSGTRLTVV.

The chain couples TRBV15 to TRBJ2-2, with 11 bases matching TRBD1. The CDR3 is made up of 16 amino acids. V lost 1 base, J lost 6 bases, and 4 bases stayed unmatched. Germline CDR1 and CDR2: LNHNV and YYDKDF (reference sequence). The CDR3 DNA follows: TGTGCCACCAGCAGAGGGGGACAGGGGGTGGCCGGGGAGCTGTTTTTT. Translated: CATSRGGQGVAGELFF.

The V call is TRBV5-1, the J call TRBJ2-2; D gene unclear. V dropped 3 bases and J dropped 1 base, with 10 bases sitting between them. The CDR3 contains 15 residues. Germline assignment: CDR1 SGHRS and CDR2 YFSETQ. CDR3 nucleotides: TGCGCCAGCAGCTACTCGAGCCGGAACACCGGGGAGCTGTTTTTT. It codes for CASSYSSRNTGELFF.

The rearrangement joins TRBV4-1 to TRBJ1-1, with a tentative D call TRBD1 (6 bases). The CDR3 runs to 16 residues. Germline V gene data show CDR1 as MGHRA and CDR2 as YSYEKL. V lost 1 base, J lost 1 base, and 13 bases lay in between. CDR3 in DNA: TGCGCCAGCAGCCAAGGCAAGGACAGACCGAACACTGAAGCTTTCTTT. Translation gives CASSQGKDRPNTEAFF.

The chain couples TRBV6-5 to TRBJ2-7; maybe TRBD1 (5 bases). The CDR3 spans 15 residues. V lost 0 bases and J lost 3, with 12 bases in between. Germline V gene data show CDR1 as MNHEY and CDR2 as SVGAGI. This chain's CDR3 is CASSYSLPDNYEQYF. The CDR3 bases are TGTGCCAGCAGTTACTCACTGCCGGACAACTACGAGCAGTACTTC.

J is TRBJ1-1 and V is TRBV9, with TRBD1 matching over 8 bases. Germline CDR1 and CDR2: SGDLS and YYNGEE. The V and J ends lost 3 bases and 6 bases, in that order; junction bases with no gene match: 10. This CDR3 has 15 residues. Written as DNA, the CDR3 is TGTGCCAGCAGCGACCCAGGCAGGGGGCGGGCTGAAGCTTTCTTT. This translates into CASSDPGRGRAEAFF.

V gene TRBV19 combines with J gene TRBJ1-2; D perhaps matches TRBD1 (6 bases). The CDR3 has 16 residues. Germline V CDR1 and CDR2: LNHDA, SQIVND (reference sequence). V lost 0 bases to trimming and J lost 4 bases, with 15 bases between them. The CDR3 DNA is TGTGCCAGTAGTATAGATAACAGGGCCCATGGCTATGGCTACACCTTC. It yields the protein CASSIDNRAHGYGYTF. Looking up the rest from reference TRBV19 and TRBJ1-2 gives the full variable domain: DGGITQSPKYLFRKEGQNVTLSCEQNLNHDAMYWYRQDPGQGLRLIYYSQIVNDFQKGDIAEGYSVSREKKESFPLTVTSAQKNPTAFYLCASSIDNRAHGYGYTFGSGTRLTVV.

J is TRBJ1-6 and V is TRBV25-1; 9 bases line up with TRBD1. Germline assignment: CDR1 MGHDK and CDR2 SYGVNS. V shed 3 bases and J 6 bases; nucleotides not matched to a gene: 3. The CDR3 consists of 15 residues. The CDR3 here is CASSDDRGFNSPLHF. The CDR3 DNA is TGTGCCAGCAGTGATGACAGGGGGTTTAATTCACCCCTCCACTTT.

The rearrangement links TRBV7-2 to TRBJ2-1; maybe TRBD2 (6 bases). The V gene's germline CDR1 is SGHTA and CDR2 FQGNSA. The CDR3 spans 15 residues. Trimming took off 3 bases at V and 3 bases at J, with 12 bases between the two ends. CDR3: CASSFRDSIYNEQFF. As DNA, the CDR3 is TGTGCCAGCAGCTTCCGGGACTCGATCTACAATGAGCAGTTCTTC.

The rearrangement links TRBV30 to TRBJ2-1, with 13 bases identical to TRBD2. Germline V lookup: CDR1 GTSNPN, CDR2 SVGIG (reference sequence). V was pared by 3 bases and J by 6 bases, with 5 bases of the junction left unmatched. The CDR3 runs 15 residues. CDR3 DNA: TGTGCCTGGAGGGCGGGACTAGCGGGGATCAATGAGCAGTTCTTC. It translates to CAWRAGLAGINEQFF.

This chain links TRBV5-4 with TRBJ2-4, with D tentatively TRBD2 (5 bases). The CDR3 is 16 residues long. Between the trimmed V and J ends, which lost 1 base and 3 bases, there was a span of 14 bases. Germline CDR1 SGHNT, CDR2 YYREEE (reference sequence). As DNA, the CDR3 is TGTGCCAGCAGCTTGAGCCCCCTCCGGGGCAAAAACATTCAGTACTTC. This codes for CASSLSPLRGKNIQYF.

The rearrangement joins TRBV7-6 to TRBJ1-3; 8 nucleotides match TRBD1. The CDR3 has 17 residues. Germline lookup yields CDR1 SGHVS and CDR2 FNYEAQ. Germline trimming cut 1 base from V and 0 bases from J; bases unmatched to any gene: 5. The CDR3 DNA sequence: TGTGCCAGCAGCTTAGTGGGGACAGGTCCCTCTGGAAACACCATATATTTT. Translation gives CASSLVGTGPSGNTIYF.

In its sample, this clone was seen once. The chain recombines TRBV5-4 with TRBJ2-1; 11 bases align to TRBD2. The CDR3 runs 14 residues. The germline V gene has CDR1 SGHNT and CDR2 YYREEE (reference sequence). J was trimmed by 7 bases and V by 0 bases; bases with no gene match: 0. This CDR3 reads CASSLGLAGNEQFF. The CDR3 DNA sequence: TGTGCCAGCAGCTTGGGACTAGCGGGAAATGAGCAGTTCTTC.

The genes are TRBV6-4 and TRBJ1-2; the D gene is possibly TRBD1 (5 bases). In germline, CDR1 is MRHNA, CDR2 SNTAGT. The V end lost 3 bases, the J end lost 4 bases, and 12 bases lay between the germline ends. CDR3 size: 14 residues. The CDR3 DNA sequence: TGTGCCAGCAGTGAGGCCCGGGGGTCCTATGGCTACACCTTC. Its translation is CASSEARGSYGYTF.